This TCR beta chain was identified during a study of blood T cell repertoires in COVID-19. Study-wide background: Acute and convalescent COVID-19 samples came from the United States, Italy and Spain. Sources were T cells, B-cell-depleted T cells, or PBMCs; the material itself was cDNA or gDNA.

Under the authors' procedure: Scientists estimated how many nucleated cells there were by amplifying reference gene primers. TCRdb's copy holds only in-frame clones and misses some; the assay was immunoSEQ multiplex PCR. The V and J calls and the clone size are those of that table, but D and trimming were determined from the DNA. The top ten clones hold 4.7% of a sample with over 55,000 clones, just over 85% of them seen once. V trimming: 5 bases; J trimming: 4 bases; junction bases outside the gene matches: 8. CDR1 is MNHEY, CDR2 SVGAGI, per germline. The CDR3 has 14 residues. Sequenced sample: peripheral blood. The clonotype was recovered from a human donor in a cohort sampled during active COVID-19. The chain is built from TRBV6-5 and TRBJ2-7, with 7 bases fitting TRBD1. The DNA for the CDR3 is TGTGCCAGCAGTCCCCAGACAGGGTTTTACGAGCAGTACTTC. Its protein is CASSPQTGFYEQYF.